What follows is one T cell receptor beta chain and its context. The target antigen is unknown. This specimen belongs to a study of Ad26.COV2.S vaccination and SARS-CoV-2 variants. Study-wide context: In the study, Ad26.COV2.S was injected intramuscularly once, or twice 56 days apart. General study results and limits: Whether participants received vaccine or placebo, their non-spike TCR breadth was similar.

Only in-frame clones appear in the TCRdb table, and some are missing; sequencing was by immunoSEQ multiplex PCR. The sample shows fewer than 800,000 clones, more than 80% of them seen only once. This sample's treatment: around 19 received Ad26.COV2.S at low or high dose, single or two shots; roughly five received placebo; per-sample allocation not given. The samples were gathered on day 63 after the first injection of vaccine or placebo. Trimming shortened V by 5 bases and J by 3 bases, and 15 bases separated the two germline ends. The CDR3 has 15 amino acids. Germline lookup yields CDR1 SEHNR and CDR2 FQNEAQ (reference sequence).

The source material was peripheral blood, sampled in a trial of Ad26.COV2.S vaccine versus placebo. The source of this sequence is a person aged 18 to 65 who received the Ad26.COV2.S COVID-19 vaccine or a placebo. The rearrangement uses TRBV7-9 and TRBJ2-3, with TRBD1 as a possible D gene (8 bases). CDR3 bases: TGTGCCAGCAGCCTAGGACAGGGAGGGACAGATACGCAGTATTTT. This gives the protein CASSLGQGGTDTQYF.